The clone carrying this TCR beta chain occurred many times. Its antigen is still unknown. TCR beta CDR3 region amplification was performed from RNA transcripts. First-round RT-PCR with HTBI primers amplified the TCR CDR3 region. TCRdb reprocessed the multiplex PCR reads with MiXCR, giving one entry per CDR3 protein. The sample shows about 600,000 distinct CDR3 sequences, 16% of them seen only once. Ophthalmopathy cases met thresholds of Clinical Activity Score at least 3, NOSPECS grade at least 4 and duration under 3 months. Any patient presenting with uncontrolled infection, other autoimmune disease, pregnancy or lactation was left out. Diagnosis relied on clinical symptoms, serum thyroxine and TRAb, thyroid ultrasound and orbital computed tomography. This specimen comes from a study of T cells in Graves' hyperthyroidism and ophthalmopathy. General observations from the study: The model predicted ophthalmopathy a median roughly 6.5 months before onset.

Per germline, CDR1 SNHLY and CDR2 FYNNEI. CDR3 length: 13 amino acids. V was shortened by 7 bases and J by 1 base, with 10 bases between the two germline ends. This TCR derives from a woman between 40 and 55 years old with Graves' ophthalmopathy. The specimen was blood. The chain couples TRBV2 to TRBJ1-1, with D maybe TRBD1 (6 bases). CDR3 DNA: TGTGCCAGCAACCCGGGACAGAACACTGAAGCTTTCTTT. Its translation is CASNPGQNTEAFF.